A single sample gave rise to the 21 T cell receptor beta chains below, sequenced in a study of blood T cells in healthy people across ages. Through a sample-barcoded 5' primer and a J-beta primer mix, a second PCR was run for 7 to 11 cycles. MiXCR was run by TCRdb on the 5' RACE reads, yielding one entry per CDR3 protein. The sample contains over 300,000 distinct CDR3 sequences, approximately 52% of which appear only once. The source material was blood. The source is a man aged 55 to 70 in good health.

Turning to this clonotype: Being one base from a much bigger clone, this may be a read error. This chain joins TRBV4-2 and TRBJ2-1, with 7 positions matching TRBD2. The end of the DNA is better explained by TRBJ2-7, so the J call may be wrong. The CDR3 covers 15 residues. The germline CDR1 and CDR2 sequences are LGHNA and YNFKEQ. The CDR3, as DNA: TGTGCCAGCAGCCAGCTAGCGGAGGCCTACAATGAGCAGTACTTC. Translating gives CASSQLAEAYNEQYF.

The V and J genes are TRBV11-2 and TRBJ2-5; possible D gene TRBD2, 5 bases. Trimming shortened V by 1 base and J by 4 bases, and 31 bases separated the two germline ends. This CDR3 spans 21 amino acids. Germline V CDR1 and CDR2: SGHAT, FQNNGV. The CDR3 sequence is CASSLVPKGGAGKHGIETQYF. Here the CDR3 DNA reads TGTGCCAGCAGCTTAGTTCCTAAAGGCGGTGCCGGGAAACACGGGATAGAGACCCAGTACTTC.

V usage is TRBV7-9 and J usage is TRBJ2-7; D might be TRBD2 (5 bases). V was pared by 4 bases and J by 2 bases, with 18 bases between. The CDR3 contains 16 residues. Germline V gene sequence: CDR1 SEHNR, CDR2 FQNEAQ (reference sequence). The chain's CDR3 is CASSSLPRSGTYEQYF. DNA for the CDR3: TGTGCCAGCAGCTCCCTTCCACGGTCGGGAACCTACGAGCAGTACTTC.

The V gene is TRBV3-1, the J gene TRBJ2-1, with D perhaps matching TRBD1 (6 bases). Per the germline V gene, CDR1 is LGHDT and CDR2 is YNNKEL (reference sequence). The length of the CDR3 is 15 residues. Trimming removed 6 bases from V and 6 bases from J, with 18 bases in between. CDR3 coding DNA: TGTGCCAGCAGACCCGAACAGGGATTGGGCAATGAGCAGTTCTTC. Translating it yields CASRPEQGLGNEQFF.

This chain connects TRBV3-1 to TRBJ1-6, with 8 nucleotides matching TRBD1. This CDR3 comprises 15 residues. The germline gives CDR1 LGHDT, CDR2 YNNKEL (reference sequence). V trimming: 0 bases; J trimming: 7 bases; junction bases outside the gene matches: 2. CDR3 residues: CASSQEDRANSPLHF. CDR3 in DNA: TGTGCCAGCAGCCAAGAGGACAGGGCCAATTCACCCCTCCACTTT.

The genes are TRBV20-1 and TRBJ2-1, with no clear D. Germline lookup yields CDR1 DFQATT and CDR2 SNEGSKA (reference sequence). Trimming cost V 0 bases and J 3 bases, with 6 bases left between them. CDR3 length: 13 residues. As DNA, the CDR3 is TGCAGTGCTAGAGACCCTCGCTACAATGAGCAGTTCTTC. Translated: CSARDPRYNEQFF.

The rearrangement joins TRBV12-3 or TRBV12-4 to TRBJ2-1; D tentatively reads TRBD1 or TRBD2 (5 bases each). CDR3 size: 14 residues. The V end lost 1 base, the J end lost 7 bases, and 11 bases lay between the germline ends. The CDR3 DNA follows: TGTGCCAGCAGTTTAGAGAGGTGGGGGAATGAGCAGTTCTTC. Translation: CASSLERWGNEQFF.

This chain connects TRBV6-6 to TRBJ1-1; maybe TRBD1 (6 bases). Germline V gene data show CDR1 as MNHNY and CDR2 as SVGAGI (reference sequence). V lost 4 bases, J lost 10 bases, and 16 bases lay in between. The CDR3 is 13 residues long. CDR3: CASSLQGLGAAFF. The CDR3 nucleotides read TGTGCCAGCAGTTTACAGGGACTAGGTGCAGCTTTCTTT.

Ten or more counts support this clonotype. CDR3 DNA sequence: TGCAGTGCTAGATCGTTACAGGGATGGAACACTGAAGCTTTCTTT. It translates to CSARSLQGWNTEAFF. The chain recombines TRBV20-1 with TRBJ1-1; D possibly corresponds to TRBD1 (6 bases). The germline gives CDR1 DFQATT, CDR2 SNEGSKA (reference sequence). This CDR3 has 15 amino acids. Trimming removed 2 bases from V and 1 base from J, with 14 bases in between.

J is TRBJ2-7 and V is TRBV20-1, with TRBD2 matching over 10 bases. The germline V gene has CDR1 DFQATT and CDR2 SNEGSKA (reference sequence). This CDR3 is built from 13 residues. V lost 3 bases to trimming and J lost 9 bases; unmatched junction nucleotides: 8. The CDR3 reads CSARASGGMGQYF. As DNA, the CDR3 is TGCAGTGCTAGGGCTAGCGGGGGAATGGGGCAGTACTTC.

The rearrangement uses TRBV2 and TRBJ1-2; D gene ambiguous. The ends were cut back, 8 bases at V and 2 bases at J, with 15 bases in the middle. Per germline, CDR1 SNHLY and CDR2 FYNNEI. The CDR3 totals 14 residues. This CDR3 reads CASAVQQANYGYTF. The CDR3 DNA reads TGTGCCAGCGCTGTACAGCAGGCCAACTATGGCTACACCTTC. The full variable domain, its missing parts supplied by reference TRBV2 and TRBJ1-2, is EPEVTQTPSHQVTQMGQEVILRCVPISNHLYFYWYRQILGQKVEFLVSFYNNEISEKSEIFDDQFSVERPDGSNFTLKIRSTKLEDSAMYFCASAVQQANYGYTFGSGTRLTVV.

The CDR3 DNA reads as TGTGCCACCTGGGATTCGTCGGAGTACAATGAGCAGTTCTTC. Its translation: CATWDSSEYNEQFF. The chain has TRBV15 and TRBJ2-1, with no clear D. Germline lookup yields CDR1 LNHNV and CDR2 YYDKDF (reference sequence). Trimming left V 8 bases short and J 4 bases short, with 15 bases between. CDR3 size: 14 residues.

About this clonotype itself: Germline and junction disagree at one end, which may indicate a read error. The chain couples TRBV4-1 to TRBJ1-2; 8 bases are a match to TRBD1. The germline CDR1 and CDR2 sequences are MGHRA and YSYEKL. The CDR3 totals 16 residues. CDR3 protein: CASSHGRDRTNYDYTF. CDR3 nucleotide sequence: TGCGCCAGCAGCCACGGCCGGGACAGGACTAACTATGACTACACCTTC.

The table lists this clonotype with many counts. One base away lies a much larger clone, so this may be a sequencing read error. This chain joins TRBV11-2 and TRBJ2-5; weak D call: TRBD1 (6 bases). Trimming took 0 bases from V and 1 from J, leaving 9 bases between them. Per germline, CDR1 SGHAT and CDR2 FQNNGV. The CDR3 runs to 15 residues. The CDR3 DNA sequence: TGTGCCAGCAGCTTAGATGGGGGCCCCCAAGAGACCCAGTACTTC. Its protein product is CASSLDGGPQETQYF.

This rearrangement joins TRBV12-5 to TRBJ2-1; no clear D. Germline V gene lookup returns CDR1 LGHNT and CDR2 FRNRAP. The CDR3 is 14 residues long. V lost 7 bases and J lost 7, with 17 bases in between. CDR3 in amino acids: CASANYARRNEQFF. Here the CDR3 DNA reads TGTGCTAGTGCCAACTACGCTAGGCGGAATGAGCAGTTCTTC.

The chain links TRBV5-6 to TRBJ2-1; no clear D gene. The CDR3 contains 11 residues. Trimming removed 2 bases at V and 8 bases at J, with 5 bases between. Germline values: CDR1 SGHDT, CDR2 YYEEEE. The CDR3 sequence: CASSLPDEQFF. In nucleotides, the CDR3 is TGTGCCAGCAGCTTACCGGATGAGCAGTTCTTC.

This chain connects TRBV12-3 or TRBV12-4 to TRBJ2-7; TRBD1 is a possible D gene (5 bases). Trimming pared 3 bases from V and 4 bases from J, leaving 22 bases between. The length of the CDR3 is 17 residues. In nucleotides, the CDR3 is TGTGCCAGCAGTTTGCGGTTTGGGGCAGGGATTGGTTACGAGCAGTACTTC. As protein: CASSLRFGAGIGYEQYF.

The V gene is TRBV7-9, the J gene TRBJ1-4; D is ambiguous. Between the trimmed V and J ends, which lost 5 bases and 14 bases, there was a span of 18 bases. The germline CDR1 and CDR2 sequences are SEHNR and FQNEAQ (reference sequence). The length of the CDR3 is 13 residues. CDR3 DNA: TGTGCCAGCAGCGGCTGGGAGGGTCGAGGGCTGTTTTTT. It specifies CASSGWEGRGLFF.

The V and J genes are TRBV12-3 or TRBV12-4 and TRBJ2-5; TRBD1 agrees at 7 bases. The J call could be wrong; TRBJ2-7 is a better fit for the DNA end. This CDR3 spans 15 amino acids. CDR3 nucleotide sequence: TGTGCCAGCAGTTTAGGATCGGGACAGCACTACGAGCAGTACTTC. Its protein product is CASSLGSGQHYEQYF.

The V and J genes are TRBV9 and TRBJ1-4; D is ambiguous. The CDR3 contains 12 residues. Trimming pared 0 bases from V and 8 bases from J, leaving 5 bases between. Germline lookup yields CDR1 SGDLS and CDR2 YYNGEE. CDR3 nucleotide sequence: TGTGCCAGCAGCGTAGAGGGCGAAAAACTGTTTTTT. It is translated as CASSVEGEKLFF.

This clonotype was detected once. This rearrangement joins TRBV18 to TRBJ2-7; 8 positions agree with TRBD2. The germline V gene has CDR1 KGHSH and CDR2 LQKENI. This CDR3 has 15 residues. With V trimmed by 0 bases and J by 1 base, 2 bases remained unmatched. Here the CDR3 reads CASSPPLAGSYEQYF. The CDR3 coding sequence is TGTGCCAGCTCACCACCGTTAGCGGGGTCCTACGAGCAGTACTTC.